This TCR beta chain was captured in a study of cytomegalovirus exposure and HLA in healthy donors. Study in general: Caucasian-associated ancestry cluster membership applied to over 80% of approximately 400 genotyped donors.

About this clone itself: What it recognizes is unknown.

Trimming took off 0 bases at V and 7 bases at J, with 17 bases between the two ends. The CDR3 length is 16 residues. Amplification used 60 Vbeta primers and 13 Jbeta primers. Here immunoSEQ multiplex PCR was the method, and the copy in TCRdb shows in-frame clones only, minus some. Among approximately 140,000 clones listed, 60% to 70% were seen once. Study-wide points: Immune exposure was documented only through CMV serostatus. The investigators catalogued about 170 TCR beta chains as cytomegalovirus-associated.

Sequenced input: PBMCs. This TCR was recovered from an older woman in good health and CMV-seropositive. This chain links TRBV5-3 with TRBJ1-5; possible D gene TRBD1, 6 bases. TRBV5-3 is classed as an ORF, of uncertain function. The DNA of the CDR3 is TGTGCCAGAAGCTTGGTTGCAGGGGCCGGTTGGCAGCCCCAGCATTTT. Residues: CARSLVAGAGWQPQHF.